Detailed here is one TCR beta chain. The data belong to a study of blood T cell repertoires in COVID-19. At the level of the study: Sample material is recorded as cDNA or gDNA derived from T cells, B-cell-depleted T cells, or PBMCs.

Methods used by the authors: It was from reference gene primer amplification that nucleated cell counts were estimated. Assay used: immunoSEQ multiplex PCR; TCRdb lists only in-frame clones, some missing. The DNA gave D and trimming, while V, J and clone size come from that table. This sample has tens of thousands of clones, with 65% to 90% found just once. This CDR3 comprises 16 residues. V was shortened by 9 bases and J by 0 bases, with 18 bases between the two germline ends. Germline-derived CDR1 and CDR2 are LNHDA and SQIVND (reference sequence). This clonotype was obtained from a man between 60 and 70 years old with acute or convalescent COVID-19. The rearrangement joins TRBV19 to TRBJ2-1; D ambiguous. The sequencing sample was made of peripheral blood. CDR3 loop: CASGSSASSSYNEQFF. The DNA of the CDR3 is TGTGCCAGCGGGTCCTCCGCTAGTAGCTCCTACAATGAGCAGTTCTTC. Based on the CDR3 plus reference TRBV19 and TRBJ2-1, the full variable domain is DGGITQSPKYLFRKEGQNVTLSCEQNLNHDAMYWYRQDPGQGLRLIYYSQIVNDFQKGDIAEGYSVSREKKESFPLTVTSAQKNPTAFYLCASGSSASSSYNEQFFGPGTRLTVL.